Listed below are T cell receptor beta chains from one sample, sequenced in a study of cytomegalovirus exposure and HLA in healthy donors. Generated by immunoSEQ multiplex PCR, the TCRdb table keeps only in-frame clones and is missing some. The table lists over 100,000 clones. The sequenced material came from PBMCs. The receptors here all came from a man in his thirties or forties in good health and CMV-seronegative. CDR3s include the opening cysteine and the closing phenylalanine or tryptophan. D genes are given only for firm matches.

D gene	J gene	V gene	CDR3 protein	CDR3 DNA
TRBD1	TRBJ1-1	TRBV7-3	CASSSRQGTEAFF	TGTGCCAGCAGCTCCCGACAGGGGACTGAAGCTTTCTTT
TRBD1	TRBJ1-5	TRBV18	CASSPPGTGNQPQHF	TGTGCCAGCTCACCACCCGGGACAGGGAATCAGCCCCAGCATTTT
-	TRBJ2-1	TRBV11-2	CASSRDRPNEQFF	TGTGCCAGCAGCCGAGACAGACCGAATGAGCAGTTCTTC
-	TRBJ2-3	TRBV5-1	CASSLAGLATDTQYF	TGCGCCAGCAGCTTGGCGGGACTGGCCACAGATACGCAGTATTTT
-	TRBJ1-4	TRBV30	CAWSVLEGKGEKLFF	TGTGCCTGGAGTGTACTGGAGGGTAAAGGTGAAAAACTGTTTTTT
TRBD1	TRBJ1-5	TRBV19	CASNPDRGYSNQPQHF	TGTGCCAGTAACCCGGACAGGGGATATAGCAATCAGCCCCAGCATTTT
TRBD1	TRBJ1-3	TRBV18	CASSPPGQSFPYF	TGTGCCAGCTCACCACCGGGACAGTCTTTTCCATATTTT
-	TRBJ1-5	TRBV2	CASSEEGGSNQPQHF	TGTGCCAGCAGTGAAGAAGGGGGAAGCAATCAGCCCCAGCATTTT
TRBD1	TRBJ2-3	TRBV11-1	CASSPDRDTDTQYF	TGTGCCAGCAGCCCGGACAGGGACACAGATACGCAGTATTTT
TRBD1	TRBJ1-4	TRBV29-1	CSVLPHRGNGEKLFF	TGCAGCGTTTTACCCCACAGGGGAAATGGTGAAAAACTGTTTTTT
-	TRBJ1-1	TRBV4-3	CASSQEAGAHTEAFF	TGCGCCAGCAGCCAAGAAGCAGGGGCACACACTGAAGCTTTCTTT